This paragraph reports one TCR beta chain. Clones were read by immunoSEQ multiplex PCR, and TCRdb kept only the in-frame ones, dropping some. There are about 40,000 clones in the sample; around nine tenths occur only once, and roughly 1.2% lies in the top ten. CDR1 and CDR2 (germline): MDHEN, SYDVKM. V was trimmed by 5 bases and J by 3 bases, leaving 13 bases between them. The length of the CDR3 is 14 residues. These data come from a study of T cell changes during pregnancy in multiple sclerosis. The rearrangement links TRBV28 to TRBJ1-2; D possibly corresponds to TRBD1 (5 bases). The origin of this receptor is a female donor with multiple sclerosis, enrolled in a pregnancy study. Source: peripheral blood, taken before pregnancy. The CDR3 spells CASSPAGSDYGYTF. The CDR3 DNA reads TGTGCCAGCAGTCCAGCAGGGTCGGACTATGGCTACACCTTC.